The clone carrying this TCR beta chain was seen a single time. This CDR3 comprises 12 residues. The V end was cut by 10 bases, the J end by 4 bases, with 13 bases between. Germline V gene data show CDR1 as LNHDA and CDR2 as SQIVND (reference sequence). The sample comes from a study of technical replicates of blood from a handful of donors. The repertoire was sequenced with immunoSEQ multiplex PCR; TCRdb's copy has only in-frame clones and lacks some. Of more than 65,000 clones in the sample, 85% to 95% were seen once. The chain has TRBV19 and TRBJ1-1; D might be TRBD1 (6 bases). The source of this sequence is a human donor in good health. Material: T cells isolated from PBMCs. The DNA for the CDR3 is TGTGCCATACAGGGAGAGACCACTGAAGCTTTCTTT. This sequence encodes CAIQGETTEAFF. The whole variable domain, filled in from reference TRBV19 and TRBJ1-1, reads DGGITQSPKYLFRKEGQNVTLSCEQNLNHDAMYWYRQDPGQGLRLIYYSQIVNDFQKGDIAEGYSVSREKKESFPLTVTSAQKNPTAFYLCAIQGETTEAFFGQGTRLTVV.